The rows below give T cell receptor beta chains drawn from one sample of a study of beta chain features in type 1 diabetes. Libraries were prepared by immunoSEQ multiplex PCR; TCRdb keeps only in-frame clonotypes and omits some of them. Of under 500,000 clones listed, approximately 30% are singletons. Sequencing was done on a sample of naive CD4+ T cells from blood. The receptor set was obtained from a man between 18 and 35 years old in good health. CDR3s include the opening cysteine and the closing phenylalanine or tryptophan. Each record gives: clone size, D gene, J gene, V gene, CDR3 protein, CDR3 DNA. The D gene is left open where the match is weak. A clone size is listed for some rows: how often the clone was seen (once, few, many), or a class if it is expanded.

size: NA; D: TRBD1; J: TRBJ2-3; V: TRBV29-1; CDR3: CSVERRQGADTQYF; DNA: TGCAGCGTTGAAAGGAGGCAGGGGGCAGATACGCAGTATTTT
size: NA; D: NA; J: TRBJ2-5; V: TRBV5-6; CDR3: CASSLLGTEETQYF; DNA: TGTGCCAGCAGCTTGCTAGGGACCGAAGAGACCCAGTACTTC
size: NA; D: NA; J: TRBJ2-3; V: TRBV2; CDR3: CASTDRRSTDTQYF; DNA: TGTGCCAGCACCGACCGGCGAAGCACAGATACGCAGTATTTT
size: few; D: TRBD2; J: TRBJ2-1; V: TRBV30; CDR3: CAWSGWRTSGSYNEQFF; DNA: TGTGCCTGGAGTGGGTGGCGGACTAGCGGGTCCTACAATGAGCAGTTCTTC
size: NA; D: NA; J: TRBJ2-1; V: TRBV5-6; CDR3: CASSLPRGISYNEQFF; DNA: TGTGCCAGCAGCTTGCCCCGTGGGATCTCCTACAATGAGCAGTTCTTC
size: few; D: TRBD1; J: TRBJ2-7; V: TRBV10-3; CDR3: CATGQEIYEQYF; DNA: TGTGCGACTGGACAGGAAATCTACGAGCAGTACTTC
size: NA; D: TRBD2; J: TRBJ2-5; V: TRBV9; CDR3: CASSVSWGGETQYF; DNA: TGTGCCAGCAGCGTGAGCTGGGGAGGGGAGACCCAGTACTTC
size: NA; D: NA; J: TRBJ2-3; V: TRBV5-1; CDR3: CASSIPGDTQYF; DNA: TGCGCCAGCAGCATTCCCGGGGATACGCAGTATTTT
size: few; D: TRBD1; J: TRBJ2-7; V: TRBV29-1; CDR3: CSTRGQYYEQYF; DNA: TGCAGCACCCGGGGACAGTACTACGAGCAGTACTTC
size: NA; D: NA; J: TRBJ2-1; V: TRBV5-1; CDR3: CASSLEAGAHNEQFF; DNA: TGCGCCAGCAGCTTGGAAGCAGGAGCCCACAATGAGCAGTTCTTC
size: NA; D: NA; J: TRBJ2-3; V: TRBV15; CDR3: CATTARRTDTQYF; DNA: TGTGCCACCACGGCGCGCCGCACAGATACGCAGTATTTT
size: NA; D: NA; J: TRBJ1-2; V: TRBV25-1; CDR3: CASSDGNGYTF; DNA: TGTGCCAGCAGTGACGGGAATGGCTACACCTTC
size: NA; D: NA; J: TRBJ2-1; V: TRBV29-1; CDR3: CSALGLPNSLEQFF; DNA: TGCAGCGCGTTAGGACTTCCCAATTCCTTGGAGCAGTTCTTC
size: NA; D: TRBD1; J: TRBJ2-1; V: TRBV28; CDR3: CASSRDRGVYNEQFF; DNA: TGTGCCAGCAGTAGGGACAGGGGGGTGTACAATGAGCAGTTCTTC
size: NA; D: NA; J: TRBJ2-5; V: TRBV15; CDR3: CATSRDARETQYF; DNA: TGTGCCACCAGCAGAGATGCGAGAGAGACCCAGTACTTC
size: few; D: TRBD2; J: TRBJ2-3; V: TRBV4-2; CDR3: CASSPKAGGAGDTQYF; DNA: TGTGCCAGCAGCCCGAAAGCGGGAGGGGCCGGAGATACGCAGTATTTT
size: NA; D: TRBD1; J: TRBJ2-7; V: TRBV28; CDR3: CASSGPGTGSPEQYF; DNA: TGTGCCAGCAGTGGGCCGGGGACAGGGAGCCCCGAGCAGTACTTC
size: NA; D: TRBD2; J: TRBJ2-5; V: TRBV7-3; CDR3: CASSPDSGRGETQYF; DNA: TGTGCCAGCAGCCCCGATAGCGGGAGAGGAGAGACCCAGTACTTC
size: NA; D: TRBD2; J: TRBJ2-3; V: TRBV4-1; CDR3: CASSQELAGGPGDTQYF; DNA: TGCGCCAGCAGCCAAGAGTTAGCGGGAGGGCCAGGGGATACGCAGTATTTT
size: NA; D: NA; J: TRBJ2-5; V: TRBV4-1; CDR3: CASSQGPRPRRDVQETQYF; DNA: TGCGCCAGCAGCCAAGGCCCGCGACCTCGCCGGGACGTCCAAGAGACCCAGTACTTC
size: NA; D: NA; J: TRBJ1-2; V: TRBV25-1; CDR3: CASSEWGVSGYTF; DNA: TGTGCCAGCAGTGAATGGGGGGTTTCTGGCTACACCTTC
size: NA; D: TRBD1; J: TRBJ1-2; V: TRBV6-6; CDR3: CASSDREGYGYTF; DNA: TGTGCCAGCAGCGACAGGGAAGGCTATGGCTACACCTTC
size: once; D: TRBD1; J: TRBJ1-4; V: TRBV30; CDR3: CAWTGTGDEKLFF; DNA: TGTGCCTGGACCGGGACAGGGGATGAAAAACTGTTTTTT
size: NA; D: TRBD2; J: TRBJ2-7; V: TRBV4-2; CDR3: CASSRLAGEAEQYF; DNA: TGTGCCAGCAGCCGACTAGCGGGAGAGGCCGAGCAGTACTTC
size: few; D: NA; J: TRBJ2-3; V: TRBV30; CDR3: CAWSLGGLADTQYF; DNA: TGTGCCTGGAGTCTAGGGGGGCTCGCAGATACGCAGTATTTT
size: few; D: TRBD2; J: TRBJ2-1; V: TRBV4-2; CDR3: CASSQVIGAGDEQFF; DNA: TGTGCCAGCAGCCAGGTCATTGGAGCGGGAGATGAGCAGTTCTTC
size: NA; D: TRBD1; J: TRBJ1-2; V: TRBV29-1; CDR3: CSVGGQGDGYTF; DNA: TGCAGCGTTGGGGGACAGGGGGATGGCTACACCTTC
size: NA; D: NA; J: TRBJ1-2; V: TRBV29-1; CDR3: CSFRDSNGYTF; DNA: TGCAGCTTCAGGGATAGCAATGGCTACACCTTC
size: NA; D: NA; J: TRBJ1-1; V: TRBV7-2; CDR3: CASSMDRHTEAFF; DNA: TGTGCCAGCAGCATGGACAGACACACTGAAGCTTTCTTT
size: NA; D: TRBD2; J: TRBJ2-1; V: TRBV29-1; CDR3: CSVERVSGRSGNEQFF; DNA: TGCAGCGTTGAAAGGGTCAGCGGGAGGAGTGGGAATGAGCAGTTCTTC
size: NA; D: NA; J: TRBJ2-7; V: TRBV30; CDR3: CAWTPDQRNYEQYF; DNA: TGTGCCTGGACCCCGGACCAGCGGAACTACGAGCAGTACTTC
size: few; D: TRBD2; J: TRBJ2-1; V: TRBV7-2; CDR3: CASSLRGTSGRYNEQFF; DNA: TGTGCCAGCAGCCTCCGTGGGACTAGCGGGAGGTACAATGAGCAGTTCTTC
size: NA; D: NA; J: TRBJ2-5; V: TRBV30; CDR3: CAWSPGGETQYF; DNA: TGTGCCTGGAGCCCAGGGGGGGAGACCCAGTACTTC
size: few; D: TRBD1; J: TRBJ1-5; V: TRBV27; CDR3: CASSLRQGPRAQHF; DNA: TGTGCCAGCAGTTTAAGACAGGGCCCTCGCGCCCAGCATTTT
size: NA; D: NA; J: TRBJ1-5; V: TRBV7-2; CDR3: CASSQDRNQPQHF; DNA: TGTGCCAGCAGTCAGGACAGAAATCAGCCCCAGCATTTT
size: NA; D: NA; J: TRBJ2-7; V: TRBV30; CDR3: CAWAQRGEQYF; DNA: TGTGCCTGGGCCCAACGAGGGGAGCAGTACTTC
size: few; D: NA; J: TRBJ2-3; V: TRBV5-4; CDR3: CASSLGPSTDTQYF; DNA: TGTGCCAGCAGCTTGGGCCCGTCCACAGATACGCAGTATTTT
size: NA; D: TRBD2; J: TRBJ2-3; V: TRBV27; CDR3: CASSLKRSSGRRRDTQYF; DNA: TGTGCCAGCAGTTTAAAAAGGTCCAGCGGGAGGCGGAGAGATACGCAGTATTTT
size: NA; D: TRBD2; J: TRBJ2-2; V: TRBV4-1; CDR3: CASSLVAGDTGELFF; DNA: TGCGCCAGCAGCCTCGTGGCGGGAGACACCGGGGAGCTGTTTTTT
size: NA; D: NA; J: TRBJ2-7; V: TRBV7-9; CDR3: CASSSSWVDEQYF; DNA: TGTGCCAGCAGCTCGTCATGGGTGGACGAGCAGTACTTC
size: NA; D: NA; J: TRBJ1-1; V: TRBV4-1; CDR3: CASSQVFQLNTEAFF; DNA: TGCGCCAGCAGCCAAGTGTTTCAGTTGAACACTGAAGCTTTCTTT